The entry below gives a single T cell receptor (beta chain) sequence along with its context. Its antigen is as yet unknown. These data come from a study of PD-1 blockade in classical Hodgkin lymphoma. Method: immunoSEQ multiplex PCR; TCRdb's copy keeps in-frame clones and lacks some. The data show 50,000 to 65,000 clones, about 85% seen once. CDR1 MGHDK and CDR2 SYGVNS come from the germline V gene. The V gene end was trimmed by 3 bases and the J gene end by 7 bases; junction bases not matched to a gene: 5. The CDR3 spans 15 residues. Study observations and caveats: In newly diagnosed patients, baseline TCR diversity was reportedly below that of healthy donors. Nothing has yet pinned down what causes the repertoire differences, possibly disease activity or prior therapy. Complete responders entered with baseline diversity on par with newly diagnosed patients, the results showed.

Described time point: cycle 4 day 1 (C4D1), after 6 weeks of nivolumab. The patients all showed relapse after autologous stem cell transplantation, while their brentuximab vedotin exposure varied. This specimen was peripheral blood mononuclear cells (PBMCs), taken before the fourth cycle of nivolumab. The rearrangement joins TRBV25-1 to TRBJ1-3; 11 nucleotides match TRBD1. The clonotype was recovered from a human donor with classical Hodgkin lymphoma. For the CDR3, the DNA is TGTGCCAGCAGTGACTCACGGACAGGGGGCAACACCATATATTTT. This encodes CASSDSRTGGNTIYF.